This T cell receptor (beta chain) was obtained from a study of control samples from healthy donors and cancer patients. The junction had 3 bases not matched to a gene; V was cut back by 7 bases and J by 2 bases. The CDR3 is made up of 13 amino acids. The protocol was immunoSEQ multiplex PCR, while the TCRdb copy is restricted to in-frame clones and leaves out a portion. This table has 400,000 to 450,000 clones, 80% to 95% appearing once. The J gene is TRBJ1-2, the V gene TRBV12-3 or TRBV12-4; 8 nucleotides match TRBD1. The receptor's source is a middle-aged man with head and neck cancer. Sequencing input: PBMCs. The CDR3 DNA reads TGTGCCAGCACTAGACAGGGGAACTATGGCTACACCTTC. Its translation is CASTRQGNYGYTF.